This T cell receptor beta chain appears in the sequencing data of a study of T cell responses to AZD1222 COVID-19 vaccine. Generated by immunoSEQ multiplex PCR, the TCRdb table keeps only in-frame clones and is missing some. The table records 100,000 to 150,000 clones, 80% to 90% of them present only once. Study results and caveats: Two AZD1222 doses significantly raised spike-specific TCR breadth and depth over controls.

Germline CDR1 is SGHVS and CDR2 is FQNEAQ. The V gene lost 1 base and the J gene lost 4 bases, with 17 bases spanning the gap. The CDR3 covers 17 residues. Concerning this clone: The antigen remains unidentified.

The sample in question was peripheral blood, obtained on day 0 of AZD1222 vaccination. The chain carries TRBV7-8 and TRBJ2-1, with unresolved D. This receptor was obtained from an adult in good health. The CDR3, as DNA: TGTGCCAGCAGCTTAGGGTCTCGGCGGCATATTTACAATGAGCAGTTCTTC. This encodes CASSLGSRRHIYNEQFF.